The clone carrying this TCR beta chain came up many times. One junction end disagrees with the germline gene, perhaps due to a read error. RNA transcripts were the template for amplifying TCR beta CDR3 regions. The study used the HTBI primer set for a first-round RT-PCR of the TCR CDR3. TCRdb used MiXCR to reprocess the multiplex PCR reads, holding one entry per CDR3 protein. Of around 380,000 distinct CDR3 sequences in the sample, around an eighth were seen once. The sample belongs to a study of T cells in Graves' hyperthyroidism and ophthalmopathy. Among the patients, aged 18 to 65, hyperthyroidism was newly diagnosed and had lasted under 2 months. Blood was obtained at the first hyperthyroidism diagnosis, which preceded any ophthalmopathy symptoms. From 8.5 to 10 ml of fresh peripheral blood, PBMCs were isolated. There are 14 residues in the CDR3. Germline V CDR1 and CDR2: SGHAT, FQNNGV.

The sequencing input was blood. This rearrangement joins TRBV11-2 to TRBJ2-4; D is perhaps TRBD1 or TRBD2 (6 bases each). The receptor's source is a man younger than 45 with Graves' hyperthyroidism that later progressed to Graves' ophthalmopathy. The CDR3: CASTSRGATNIQYF. CDR3 nucleotide sequence: TGTGCCAGCACCTCGAGGGGGGCCACAAACATTCAGTACTTC.